This T cell receptor (beta chain) was found in a study of blood T cell repertoires in COVID-19. Repertoires were generated with immunoSEQ multiplex PCR, while TCRdb's copy carries only in-frame clones and drops some. The sample has some 200,000 clones, 81% seen once. Participants reported their clinical history, and cohort assignment relied on those reports. There are 17 residues in the CDR3. Unmatched junction bases numbered 12, after V lost 2 bases and J lost 5 bases. From germline, CDR1 is MNHEY and CDR2 SVGEGT. Sequenced: PBMCs or T cells enriched from blood (not recorded which). The receptor's source is a woman aged 45 to 65 with acute COVID-19. V and J are TRBV6-2 or TRBV6-3 and TRBJ2-7; 10 bases map to TRBD1. The CDR3 coding sequence is TGTGCCAGCAGTTACCCTCTCCTTGGGACAGGGGACAACGAGCAGTACTTC. Translating it yields CASSYPLLGTGDNEQYF.